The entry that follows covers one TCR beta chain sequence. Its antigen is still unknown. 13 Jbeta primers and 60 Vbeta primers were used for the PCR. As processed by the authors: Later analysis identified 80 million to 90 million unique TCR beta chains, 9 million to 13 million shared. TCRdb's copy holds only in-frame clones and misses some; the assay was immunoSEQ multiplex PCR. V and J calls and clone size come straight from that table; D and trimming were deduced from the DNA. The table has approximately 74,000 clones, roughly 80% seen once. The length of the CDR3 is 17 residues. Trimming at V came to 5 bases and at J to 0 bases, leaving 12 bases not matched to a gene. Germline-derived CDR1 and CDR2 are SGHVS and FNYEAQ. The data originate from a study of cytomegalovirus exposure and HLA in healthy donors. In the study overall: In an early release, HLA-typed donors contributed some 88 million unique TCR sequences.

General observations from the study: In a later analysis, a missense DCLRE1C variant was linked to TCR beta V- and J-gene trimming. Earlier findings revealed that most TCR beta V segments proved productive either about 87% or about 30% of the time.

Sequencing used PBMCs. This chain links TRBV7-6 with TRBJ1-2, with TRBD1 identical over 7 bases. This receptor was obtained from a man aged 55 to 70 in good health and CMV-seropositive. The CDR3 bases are TGTGCCAGCAGCCCTATAGACAGGGCGGATGCTAACTATGGCTACACCTTC. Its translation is CASSPIDRADANYGYTF. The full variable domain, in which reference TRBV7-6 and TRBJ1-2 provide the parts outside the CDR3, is GAGVSQSPRYKVTKRGQDVALRCDPISGHVSLYWYRQALGQGPEFLTYFNYEAQQDKSGLPNDRFSAERPEGSISTLTIQRTEQRDSAMYRCASSPIDRADANYGYTFGSGTRLTVV.